The following is a T cell receptor (beta chain) sequence with its context. Germline is not matched at one junction end, which may reflect a read error. CDR1 and CDR2 (germline): MNHEY, SVGAGI. The CDR3 spans 13 residues. The data belong to a study of blood T cell repertoires in COVID-19. Study-wide context: Samples of COVID-19 (acute and convalescent) were obtained from the United States, Italy and Spain.

Per the authors' pipeline: Scientists estimated how many nucleated cells there were by amplifying reference gene primers. Repertoires were generated with immunoSEQ multiplex PCR, while TCRdb's copy carries only in-frame clones and drops some. That table furnishes V, J and clone size, whereas the DNA furnished D and trimming. Of 90,000 to 130,000 clones in the sample, approximately 90% were seen once. The sequence came from a human donor in a cohort sampled during active COVID-19. The sample was peripheral blood. The rearrangement links TRBV6-5 to TRBJ2-7; TRBD2 aligns across 13 bases. CDR3 sequence: CASTETSGGGDRF. The CDR3, as DNA: TGTGCCAGCACCGAAACTAGCGGGGGGGGAGATAGGTTC.